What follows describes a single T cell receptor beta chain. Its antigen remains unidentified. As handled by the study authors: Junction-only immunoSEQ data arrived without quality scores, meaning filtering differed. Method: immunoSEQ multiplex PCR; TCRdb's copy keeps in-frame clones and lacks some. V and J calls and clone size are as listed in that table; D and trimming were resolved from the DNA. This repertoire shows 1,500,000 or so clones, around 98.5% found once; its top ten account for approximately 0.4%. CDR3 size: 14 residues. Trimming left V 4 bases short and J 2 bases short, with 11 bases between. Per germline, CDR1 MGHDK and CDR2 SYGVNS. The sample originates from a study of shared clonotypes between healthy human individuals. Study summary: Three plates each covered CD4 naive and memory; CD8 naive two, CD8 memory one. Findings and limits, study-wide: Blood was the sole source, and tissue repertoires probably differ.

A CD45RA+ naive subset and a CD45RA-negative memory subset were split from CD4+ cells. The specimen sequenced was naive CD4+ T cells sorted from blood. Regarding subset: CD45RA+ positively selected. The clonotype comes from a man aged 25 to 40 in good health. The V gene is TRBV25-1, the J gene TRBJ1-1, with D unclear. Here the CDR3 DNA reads TGTGCCAGCAGTGGGGTTGGGAGAAACACTGAAGCTTTCTTT. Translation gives CASSGVGRNTEAFF.